The sample holds a few counts of the clone carrying this TCR beta chain. With 0 bases removed from V and 2 bases from J, the gap between germline ends came to 9 bases. This CDR3 is built from 15 residues. Per germline, CDR1 WSHSY and CDR2 SAAADI. Primers used in a second PCR of roughly 6 to 11 cycles were a sample-barcoded 5' primer and a J-beta primer mix. Via MiXCR, TCRdb re-called the 5' RACE reads, giving one row per CDR3 protein. The data contain fewer than 2,000,000 distinct CDR3 sequences, about 35% of them seen just once; the ten biggest clones take up over 9%. This entry comes from a study of blood T cells in healthy people across ages.

The rearrangement joins TRBV10-2 to TRBJ2-3; no reliable D call. This clonotype was sampled from a woman aged 25 to 39 in good health. The sequencing input was blood. The chain's CDR3 is CASSESAGTTDTQYF. The CDR3, as DNA: TGCGCCAGCAGTGAGTCCGCAGGTACCACAGATACGCAGTATTTT.